This is a list of T cell receptor beta chains from one sample in a study of blood T cells in healthy people across ages. TCRdb fed the 5' RACE reads into MiXCR, producing one record per CDR3 protein. The sample yields over a million distinct CDR3 sequences, under 45% seen once. The source material was blood. The receptors come from a woman aged 60-75 years in good health. Each CDR3 is given with its conserved first and last residue. D genes are given only for firm matches. Expanded clones are given a class, and other clones once, few, many or no size at all.

size	V	J	D	CDR3	DNA
few	TRBV30	TRBJ2-1	TRBD1	CAWSMTGYNEQFF	TGTGCCTGGAGTATGACAGGGTACAATGAGCAGTTCTTC
.	TRBV28	TRBJ1-1	.	CASGNPNRARMNTEAFF	TGTGCCAGTGGAAACCCCAACAGGGCCCGTATGAACACTGAAGCTTTCTTT
few	TRBV13	TRBJ2-7	TRBD2	CASSMQLGTSEVPSSYEQYF	TGTGCCAGCAGCATGCAACTCGGGACTAGCGAGGTGCCTTCTTCCTACGAGCAGTACTTC
few	TRBV12-3/TRBV12-4	TRBJ2-3	.	CASSLGIDTQYF	TGTGCCAGCAGTTTGGGGATAGATACGCAGTATTTT
.	TRBV10-3	TRBJ1-4	.	CAISENGAGIGATNEKLFF	TGTGCCATCAGTGAGAATGGGGCAGGGATCGGTGCCACTAATGAAAAACTGTTTTTT
.	TRBV5-1	TRBJ2-7	TRBD2	CASTLGGSGEQYF	TGCGCCAGCACCCTTGGCGGGAGTGGCGAGCAGTACTTC
.	TRBV2	TRBJ2-4	.	CASRGMSKNIQYF	TGTGCCAGCAGGGGGATGTCCAAAAACATTCAGTACTTC
.	TRBV5-8	TRBJ1-6	TRBD1	CASSANRGLGSPLHF	TGTGCCAGCAGCGCAAACAGGGGGCTGGGTTCACCCCTCCACTTT
.	TRBV5-6	TRBJ1-1	.	CASSFRGTGENTEAFF	TGTGCCAGCAGCTTTCGCGGGACGGGAGAAAACACTGAAGCTTTCTTT
.	TRBV7-9	TRBJ2-1	TRBD1	CASSLQAVGQGLNEQFF	TGTGCCAGCAGCTTACAGGCGGTGGGACAGGGGTTGAATGAGCAGTTCTTC
.	TRBV7-2	TRBJ1-2	.	CASSLQLNYGYTF	TGTGCCAGCAGCTTACAACTAAACTATGGCTACACCTTC
.	TRBV12-3/TRBV12-4	TRBJ2-3	TRBD2	CASGQAGGITDTQYF	TGTGCCAGCGGGCAAGCGGGAGGGATCACAGATACGCAGTATTTT
few	TRBV5-1	TRBJ1-2	TRBD1	CASSVAGTGGSIFNYGYTF	TGCGCCAGCAGCGTGGCCGGGACAGGGGGCTCCATTTTTAACTATGGCTACACCTTC
few	TRBV20-1	TRBJ2-7	.	CSAKPLAAYEQYF	TGCAGTGCAAAGCCACTAGCTGCCTACGAGCAGTACTTC
few	TRBV12-5	TRBJ2-5	.	CASPYQETQYF	TGTGCTAGCCCGTACCAAGAGACCCAGTACTTC
many	TRBV7-3	TRBJ2-1	TRBD1	CASSLDRGDEQFF	TGTGCCAGCAGCTTAGACAGGGGGGATGAGCAGTTCTTC
few	TRBV6-5	TRBJ2-7	TRBD1	CASREQGAGEQYF	TGTGCCAGCAGGGAACAGGGGGCTGGCGAGCAGTACTTC
.	TRBV27	TRBJ1-1	.	CASTYLEAFF	TGTGCCAGCACCTACCTTGAAGCTTTCTTT
.	TRBV5-1	TRBJ2-5	.	CASSIGTAGTETQYF	TGCGCCAGCAGCATTGGGACAGCGGGGACGGAGACCCAGTACTTC
.	TRBV18	TRBJ1-5	.	CASSRAPHNQPQHF	TGTGCCAGCTCAAGAGCCCCCCACAATCAGCCCCAGCATTTT
few	TRBV21-1	TRBJ2-7	.	CASSQCRTGGNTYEQYF	TGTGCCAGCAGCCAGTGCCGGACGGGAGGAAATACCTACGAGCAGTACTTC
few	TRBV20-1	TRBJ2-1	.	CSARDPPGPGTLGGNEQFF	TGCAGTGCTAGAGACCCCCCTGGCCCCGGGACATTGGGAGGCAATGAGCAGTTCTTC
.	TRBV29-1	TRBJ2-7	.	CSVESICGQYF	TGCAGCGTTGAAAGCATCTGCGGGCAGTACTTC
.	TRBV5-6	TRBJ2-2	.	CASSKTQGTGELFF	TGTGCCAGCAGCAAGACACAGGGCACCGGGGAGCTGTTTTTT
.	TRBV6-5	TRBJ2-5	.	CASSYSLPVETQYF	TGTGCCAGCAGTTACTCCCTACCCGTGGAGACCCAGTACTTC
few	TRBV30	TRBJ2-7	.	CAWSGGDLSTEQYF	TGTGCCTGGAGTGGGGGGGATCTTTCTACGGAGCAGTACTTC
.	TRBV28	TRBJ2-7	.	CPGAYEQYF	TGTCCAGGGGCCTACGAGCAGTACTTC
few	TRBV7-2	TRBJ1-5	.	CASSLGKGIRNQPQHF	TGTGCCAGCAGCTTAGGGAAGGGGATTAGAAATCAGCCCCAGCATTTT
.	TRBV2	TRBJ2-5	TRBD1	CASRGTGQGETQYF	TGTGCCAGCAGGGGAACGGGACAGGGAGAGACCCAGTACTTC
few	TRBV29-1	TRBJ2-6	.	CSVRDSDSGANVLTF	TGCAGCGTTCGGGACTCCGACTCTGGGGCCAACGTCCTGACTTTC
.	TRBV27	TRBJ2-3	TRBD2	CASSPPGGGRADTQYF	TGTGCCAGCAGTCCACCTGGGGGCGGGAGGGCAGATACGCAGTATTTT
few	TRBV12-3/TRBV12-4	TRBJ2-1	.	CASTLTGDLGEQFF	TGTGCCAGCACCTTAACGGGGGACTTAGGTGAGCAGTTCTTC
few	TRBV7-3	TRBJ1-1	TRBD1	CASSLTVDRGRTEAFF	TGTGCCAGCAGCTTAACCGTGGACAGGGGGAGGACTGAAGCTTTCTTT
few	TRBV5-1	TRBJ1-2	.	CASSPFGGGYDGYTF	TGCGCCAGCAGCCCTTTTGGGGGGGGCTATGATGGCTACACCTTC
.	TRBV20-1	TRBJ2-7	TRBD2	CSAKRDYYEQYF	TGCAGTGCTAAACGGGACTACTACGAGCAGTACTTC
.	TRBV10-3	TRBJ1-2	.	CAISESVANYGYTF	TGTGCCATCAGTGAGTCGGTCGCGAACTATGGCTACACCTTC
.	TRBV15	TRBJ2-3	TRBD2	CATGTSRRASTDTQYF	TGTGCCACCGGGACTAGCAGAAGGGCTAGCACAGATACGCAGTATTTT
.	TRBV6-4	TRBJ2-1	.	CASSDSGGMHEQFF	TGTGCCAGCAGTGACTCCGGCGGGATGCATGAGCAGTTCTTC